This T cell receptor (beta chain) was documented in a study of cytomegalovirus exposure and HLA in healthy donors. Study-wide points: CMV antigen specificity of three CMV-associated chains was confirmed in vitro. The study put 150 or so TCR beta chains on its list as cytomegalovirus-associated. There were some public TCRs occurring in many donors, but most TCR sequences were rare.

Repertoires were generated with immunoSEQ multiplex PCR, while TCRdb's copy carries only in-frame clones and drops some. The repertoire holds roughly 60,000 clones, roughly 96% seen once, with roughly 6.3% in the top ten. In germline, CDR1 is SNHLY, CDR2 FYNNEI. The CDR3 totals 15 residues. The V end lost 7 bases, the J end lost 0 bases, and 15 bases lay between the germline ends. This clone was picked up a small number of times. Its antigen is as yet unknown. The study drew the donors from its roughly 120-subject validation cohort, separate from the approximately 700-subject first cohort. The V gene is TRBV2, the J gene TRBJ1-1, with a possible D match to TRBD1 (6 bases). The sample was PBMCs. The sequence came from a young woman in good health and CMV-seropositive. The CDR3: CASTYTGFMNTEAFF. CDR3 DNA sequence: TGTGCCAGCACCTACACAGGGTTCATGAACACTGAAGCTTTCTTT.